The 19 T cell receptor beta chains below were found in one sample sequenced in a study of shared clonotypes between healthy human individuals. The table came from immunoSEQ multiplex PCR; TCRdb's copy has only in-frame clones and leaves some out. The sample shows roughly 500,000 clones, approximately 80% of them seen only once. The material sequenced was PBMCs. The receptors were gathered from a woman in her 40s in good health. Some clones in this sample may be carry-over from other donors' samples.

This rearrangement joins TRBV28 to TRBJ1-4; possible D gene TRBD1, 6 bases. The length of the CDR3 is 17 residues. The ends were cut back, 1 base at V and 3 bases at J, with 15 bases in the middle. The germline gives CDR1 MDHEN, CDR2 SYDVKM. CDR3 sequence reads: CASSLSFGEGANEKLFF. The CDR3 DNA sequence: TGTGCCAGCAGTTTATCGTTCGGGGAGGGGGCTAATGAAAAACTGTTTTTT.

This chain joins TRBV4-1 and TRBJ1-3; maybe TRBD1 (5 bases). Per germline, CDR1 MGHRA and CDR2 YSYEKL. This CDR3 is built from 17 residues. With 4 bases removed from V and 0 bases from J, the gap between germline ends came to 16 bases. The CDR3 coding sequence is TGCGCCAGCAGCCGTCAGGGTCTAGTACTCTCTGGAAACACCATATATTTT. Translating gives CASSRQGLVLSGNTIYF.

Notes on this clone: A much larger clone differs by one base, so this may be a read error. This CDR3 reads CASSQAGGAGTEAFF. For the CDR3, the DNA is TGTGCCAGCAGCCAAGCGGGGGGGGCGGGTACTGAAGCTTTCTTT. The genes are TRBV4-2 and TRBJ1-1, with D maybe TRBD1 (6 bases). The CDR3 has 15 amino acids. V was shortened by 1 base and J by 5 bases, with 14 bases between the two germline ends. Germline V gene data show CDR1 as LGHNA and CDR2 as YNFKEQ.

In DNA, the CDR3 is TGTGCCAGCAGCCAAGATAGTCGGGGACCTCCCCTTAATGAGCAGTTCTTC. Translating gives CASSQDSRGPPLNEQFF. The chain joins TRBV4-2 to TRBJ2-1; the D call may be TRBD1 or TRBD2 (5 bases each). Trimming left V 0 bases short and J 7 bases short, with 19 bases between. Germline lookup yields CDR1 LGHNA and CDR2 YNFKEQ. The CDR3 totals 17 residues.

V gene TRBV5-5 combines with J gene TRBJ2-2; TRBD2 matches at 8 bases. Germline V gene sequence: CDR1 SGHKS, CDR2 YYEKEE (reference sequence). CDR3 length equals 13 residues. V shed 7 bases, J shed 4 bases, and the junction held 3 bases outside the gene matches. Here the CDR3 reads CASDSGTTGELFF. For the CDR3, the DNA is TGTGCCAGCGATAGCGGGACCACCGGGGAGCTGTTTTTT.

The chain links TRBV27 to TRBJ1-5; D unresolved. The germline V gene encodes CDR1 MNHEY and CDR2 SMNVEV (reference sequence). V gave up 6 bases and J gave up 2 bases, with 11 bases separating them. CDR3 length equals 14 residues. In nucleotides, the CDR3 is TGTGCCAGCAGACTCTTAAGTGGCAATCAGCCCCAGCATTTT. It is translated as CASRLLSGNQPQHF.

The chain employs TRBV10-3 and TRBJ2-2; D might be TRBD1 (8 bases). The CDR3 runs to 16 residues. Trimming took off 6 bases at V and 1 base at J, with 15 bases between the two ends. Germline V gene sequence: CDR1 ENHRY, CDR2 SYGVKD. CDR3 in DNA: TGTGCCATCAGCGAGGGAGGGACAGGGAACACCGGGGAGCTGTTTTTT. Protein: CAISEGGTGNTGELFF.

The rearrangement uses TRBV6-6 and TRBJ1-5, with 7 bases that match TRBD1. Germline CDR1 is MNHNY and CDR2 is SVGAGI (reference sequence). The CDR3 consists of 15 residues. Trimming cost V 0 bases and J 6 bases; bases outside gene matches: 5. The CDR3 nucleotides read TGTGCCAGCAGTTACTCCGACAGGGAGAGTCAGCCCCAGCATTTT. It is translated as CASSYSDRESQPQHF.

This clone has a handful of counts. V is TRBV10-3 and J is TRBJ2-7, with TRBD1 as a possible D gene (6 bases). Between the trimmed V and J ends, which lost 5 bases and 7 bases, there was a span of 18 bases. This CDR3 has 14 residues. Germline V gene data show CDR1 as ENHRY and CDR2 as SYGVKD. CDR3 in amino acids: CAISPPDRVREQYF. The CDR3 DNA sequence: TGTGCCATCAGTCCCCCGGACAGAGTACGAGAGCAGTACTTC.

The chain is built from TRBV11-3 and TRBJ1-1; D gene uncertain. Between the trimmed V and J ends, which lost 3 bases and 1 base, there was a span of 6 bases. Per the germline V gene, CDR1 is SGHNT and CDR2 is YENEEA. The CDR3 totals 13 residues. The CDR3: CASSFGRNTEAFF. For the CDR3, the DNA is TGTGCCAGCAGCTTCGGGAGGAACACTGAAGCTTTCTTT.

This chain uses TRBV7-8 with TRBJ2-5; 7 bases line up with TRBD2. The V segment lost 5 bases and the J segment 3 bases; nucleotides outside the gene matches: 9. The CDR3 covers 15 residues. The germline V gene has CDR1 SGHVS and CDR2 FQNEAQ. The CDR3 region is CASSRRPSGEETQYF. CDR3 DNA: TGTGCCAGCAGCCGGCGGCCTAGCGGCGAAGAGACCCAGTACTTC.

The chain recombines TRBV19 with TRBJ1-3; D is ambiguous. V gave up 6 bases and J gave up 2 bases, with 5 bases separating them. The CDR3 covers 12 residues. Germline lookup yields CDR1 LNHDA and CDR2 SQIVND (reference sequence). In nucleotides, the CDR3 is TGTGCCAGTAGAACAGCTGGAAACACCATATATTTT. This gives the protein CASRTAGNTIYF.

The chain combines TRBV11-2 with TRBJ2-7; no clear D gene. Trimming cost V 5 bases and J 2 bases, with 4 bases left between them. CDR1 and CDR2 (germline): SGHAT, FQNNGV. The CDR3 is 11 amino acids. The CDR3 loop reads CASSVTYEQYF. DNA for the CDR3: TGTGCCAGCAGCGTGACCTACGAGCAGTACTTC.

The CDR3 is CASSPLSVVNTIYF. CDR3 DNA: TGTGCCAGCAGCCCGCTCTCCGTAGTGAACACCATATATTTT. V usage is TRBV14 and J usage is TRBJ1-3; the D is unclear. This CDR3 is built from 14 residues. In germline, CDR1 is SGHDN, CDR2 FVKESK. V lost 4 bases and J lost 7, with 14 bases in between.

V gene TRBV2 combines with J gene TRBJ2-7; TRBD2 agrees at 8 bases. Per germline, CDR1 SNHLY and CDR2 FYNNEI. CDR3 length: 15 amino acids. J gave up 4 bases and V 2 bases, and 7 bases lay outside the gene matches. As DNA, the CDR3 is TGTGCCAGCAGTGAATCCGTGGGACTAGGGTACGAGCAGTACTTC. Encoded protein: CASSESVGLGYEQYF.

The chain carries TRBV6-5 and TRBJ2-3, with a tentative D call TRBD2 (5 bases). The CDR3 runs 13 residues. Trimming stripped 8 bases from V and 6 bases from J, with 15 bases between. Per the germline V gene, CDR1 is MNHEY and CDR2 is SVGAGI. The CDR3 DNA reads TGTGCCAGCCGGGGATCGGCTACGGATACGCAGTATTTT. Its protein product is CASRGSATDTQYF.

About this clone: This CDR3 is also generated by other DNA sequences in the sample. This sequence joins TRBV30 and TRBJ1-5, with D hard to call. The CDR3 runs to 13 residues. Trimming cost V 1 base and J 0 bases, with 4 bases left between them. The germline V gene has CDR1 GTSNPN and CDR2 SVGIG (reference sequence). CDR3 region: CAWSGGSNQPQHF. DNA of the CDR3: TGTGCCTGGAGTGGGGGTAGCAATCAGCCCCAGCATTTT.

This chain connects TRBV5-1 to TRBJ2-7; 7 nucleotides line up with TRBD1. CDR1 is SGHRS, CDR2 YFSETQ, per germline. With 6 bases clipped from V and 2 bases from J, the junction kept 11 bases outside the gene matches. The CDR3 spans 15 residues. CDR3 nucleotides: TGCGCCAGCAAAAGGGACAGCCACTTTGCCTACGAGCAGTACTTC. This translates into CASKRDSHFAYEQYF. Based on the CDR3 plus reference TRBV5-1 and TRBJ2-7, the full variable domain is KAGVTQTPRYLIKTRGQQVTLSCSPISGHRSVSWYQQTPGQGLQFLFEYFSETQRNKGNFPGRFSGRQFSNSRSEMNVSTLELGDSALYLCASKRDSHFAYEQYFGPGTRLTVT.

The DNA for the CDR3 is TGTGCCAGCGGGGCCGGGGGGGGCACTGAAGCTTTCTTT. Translating gives CASGAGGGTEAFF. This chain joins TRBV6-1 and TRBJ1-1; D may be TRBD1 (5 bases). The V and J ends lost 8 bases and 4 bases respectively, with 14 bases between them. CDR3 length equals 13 residues. The V gene's germline CDR1 is MNHNS and CDR2 SASEGT.